A selection of T cell receptor beta chains follows, all from one sample in a study of Graves' ophthalmopathy and Graves' hyperthyroidism. Using its own MiXCR run on the multiplex PCR reads, TCRdb lists one record per CDR3 protein. The sample comprises a few hundred thousand distinct CDR3 sequences, about 18% of which are singletons, and roughly 2.4% rests with the top ten. Specimen: peripheral blood. The receptors were sampled from an adult woman with stable Graves' hyperthyroidism. Both conserved end residues are part of each CDR3. A D gene is named only where the DNA matches it firmly. Rows give clone size only sometimes, using once, few, many, or a class for an expanded clone.

clone_size j_call d_call v_call cdr3_aa cdr3_nt
- TRBJ2-6 - TRBV6-2/TRBV6-3 CASKEGIGANVLTF TGTGCCAGCAAGGAGGGTATCGGGGCCAACGTCCTGACTTTC
many TRBJ1-5 - TRBV19 CASSEGGAGNQPQHF TGTGCCAGTAGTGAGGGGGGCGCAGGGAATCAGCCCCAGCATTTT
many TRBJ1-1 - TRBV5-1 CASSLRGASTEAFF TGCGCCAGCAGCTTGAGGGGGGCCAGCACTGAAGCTTTCTTT
many TRBJ1-1 - TRBV19 CASSRDRVKGEAFF TGTGCCAGTAGCCGGGACCGAGTGAAAGGTGAAGCTTTCTTT
- TRBJ1-1 TRBD1 TRBV19 CASSTQGSLVSEAFF TGTGCCAGTAGTACACAGGGGTCTTTGGTCTCTGAAGCTTTCTTT
- TRBJ1-1 TRBD1 TRBV15 CATSTRGLVTEAFF TGTGCCACCAGCACCAGGGGGCTGGTGACTGAAGCTTTCTTT
many TRBJ2-2 - TRBV5-1 CASSPGGGRTGELFF TGCGCCAGCAGCCCAGGTGGCGGCCGCACCGGGGAGCTGTTTTTT
- TRBJ1-1 - TRBV18 CASSPSEGAEAFF TGTGCCAGCTCACCTTCCGAGGGCGCTGAAGCTTTCTTT
- TRBJ1-6 - TRBV6-5 CASSYGHYQDSPLHF TGTGCCAGCAGTTACGGCCACTATCAGGATTCACCCCTCCACTTT
many TRBJ1-1 - TRBV6-2/TRBV6-3 CASTKTRNTEAFF TGTGCCAGCACCAAGACTCGGAACACTGAAGCTTTCTTT
- TRBJ1-1 - TRBV12-3/TRBV12-4 CASSPRGDSEAFF TGTGCCAGCAGCCCTAGGGGGGATTCTGAAGCTTTCTTT
- TRBJ1-2 TRBD1 TRBV12-3/TRBV12-4 CASSSWTGGEDYGYTF TGTGCCAGCAGTTCCTGGACAGGGGGCGAGGACTATGGCTACACCTTC
many TRBJ2-5 - TRBV2 CASSDFKETQYF TGTGCCAGCAGTGATTTCAAGGAGACCCAGTACTTC
many TRBJ2-7 - TRBV6-1 CASSLEVCGTYEQYF TGTGCCAGCTCCCTGGAAGTTTGTGGGACCTACGAGCAGTACTTC
few TRBJ2-5 - TRBV5-5 CASSLTGFQETQYF TGTGCCAGCAGCTTGACAGGTTTTCAAGAGACCCAGTACTTC
- TRBJ2-7 TRBD1 TRBV6-2/TRBV6-3 CASSYRDSSSYEQYF TGTGCCAGCAGTTACCGGGACAGCTCCTCCTACGAGCAGTACTTC
many TRBJ1-1 - TRBV5-5 CASSRLSYTEAFF TGTGCCAGCAGCCGTCTAAGCTACACTGAAGCTTTCTTT
many TRBJ2-7 TRBD2 TRBV20-1 CSALAGGLSYEQYF TGCAGTGCCCTAGCGGGAGGTCTCTCCTACGAGCAGTACTTC
few TRBJ1-1 TRBD1 TRBV18 CASSPRDSEAFF TGTGCCAGCTCACCACGGGACAGTGAAGCTTTCTTT
many TRBJ2-2 - TRBV20-1 CSARANGGKTGELFF TGCAGTGCTAGAGCAAATGGCGGCAAGACCGGGGAGCTGTTTTTT
few TRBJ2-7 - TRBV29-1 CSVEARLENTIYEQYF TGCAGCGTTGAAGCACGTCTAGAAAACACCATCTACGAGCAGTACTTC
many TRBJ1-1 TRBD1 TRBV5-1 CASSYRGLNTEAFF TGCGCCAGCAGCTACAGGGGCTTGAACACTGAAGCTTTCTTT
many TRBJ2-7 TRBD1 TRBV12-3/TRBV12-4 CASRPSGQGYEQYF TGTGCCAGCCGACCATCGGGACAGGGCTACGAGCAGTACTTC
many TRBJ2-7 TRBD2 TRBV5-1 CTSSSLAGRYEQYF TGCACCAGCAGCTCCTTAGCGGGAAGGTACGAGCAGTACTTC
many TRBJ2-7 - TRBV29-1 CSVEDGGTSYEQYF TGCAGCGTTGAAGATGGTGGCACTTCCTACGAGCAGTACTTC
many TRBJ1-2 - TRBV28 CASSFRGGIGYTF TGTGCCAGCAGTTTCAGGGGAGGAATCGGCTACACCTTC
many TRBJ2-6 - TRBV29-1 CSVGISGANVLTF TGCAGCGTAGGAATCTCTGGGGCCAACGTCCTGACTTTC
many TRBJ1-2 - TRBV7-8 CASSLRQNYGYTF TGTGCCAGCAGCTTGAGGCAGAACTATGGCTACACCTTC
- TRBJ2-4 TRBD1 TRBV5-1 CASSLDRRRGKNIQYF TGCGCCAGCAGCCTGGACAGGAGGAGAGGCAAAAACATTCAGTACTTC
- TRBJ2-5 TRBD2 TRBV24-1 CATRDSGSIETQYF TGTGCCACCAGAGACAGCGGGAGTATAGAGACCCAGTACTTC
- TRBJ2-7 TRBD2 TRBV5-1 CASSLATSGVESEQYF TGCGCCAGCAGCTTGGCGACTAGCGGGGTTGAATCCGAGCAGTACTTC
- TRBJ2-7 TRBD1 TRBV7-7 CASNGDSDDYEQYF TGTGCCAGCAATGGGGACAGCGATGACTACGAGCAGTACTTC
few TRBJ1-1 - TRBV18 CTSSPANTEAFF TGTACCAGCTCACCCGCAAACACTGAAGCTTTCTTT
many TRBJ1-1 - TRBV19 CASSILPTGRDTEAFF TGTGCCAGTAGTATCCTCCCCACGGGGAGGGACACTGAAGCTTTCTTT
few TRBJ1-2 TRBD1 TRBV5-1 CASSGTGGFNYGYTF TGCGCCAGCAGTGGTACAGGGGGCTTTAACTATGGCTACACCTTC
- TRBJ2-2 TRBD1 TRBV6-1 CASLTGDTGELFF TGTGCCAGCCTGACAGGGGACACCGGGGAGCTGTTTTTT
many TRBJ1-2 - TRBV19 CASSSRNYGYTF TGTGCCAGCAGCTCGCGGAACTATGGCTACACCTTC
- TRBJ1-5 - TRBV5-1 CASSFGEEQPKHF TGCGCCAGCAGCTTTGGGGAGGAACAGCCCAAGCATTTT
many TRBJ2-7 - TRBV6-5 CASSLRQESSGSYEQYF TGTGCCAGCAGCTTACGCCAGGAGAGTAGCGGCTCCTACGAGCAGTACTTC
many TRBJ2-6 - TRBV28 CATASSWAYQGANVLTF TGTGCCACCGCAAGTTCGTGGGCATACCAAGGGGCCAACGTCCTGACTTTC
many TRBJ2-5 - TRBV29-1 CSVEGRGAQYF TGCAGCGTTGAGGGGCGCGGGGCCCAGTACTTC
many TRBJ2-7 TRBD1 TRBV20-1 CSARPPRTGSYEQYF TGCAGTGCTAGACCCCCTCGGACAGGGAGCTACGAGCAGTACTTC